The entry below describes one T cell receptor beta chain. In germline, CDR1 is SEHNR, CDR2 FQNEAQ (reference sequence). The CDR3 consists of 14 residues. V lost 5 bases and J lost 3; bases outside the gene matches: 7. These data originate in a study of blood T cell repertoires in COVID-19. For the study at large: From the United States, Italy and Spain came samples of acute and convalescent COVID-19.

Per the authors' pipeline: The authors estimated nucleated cell counts from reference gene primer amplification. Here immunoSEQ multiplex PCR was the method, and the copy in TCRdb shows in-frame clones only, minus some. The V and J calls and clone size come from that table; D and trimming were worked out from the DNA. Here the sample spans about 270,000 clones, around 86% being singletons. This sequence originates from a man aged 40-50 years with active or convalescent COVID-19. The chain has TRBV7-9 and TRBJ2-7, with TRBD2 matching 7 bases. The sequencing input was peripheral blood. The CDR3 sequence: CASSHPGGGYEQYF. The CDR3 nucleotides read TGTGCCAGCAGCCACCCTGGGGGGGGCTACGAGCAGTACTTC.